This TCR beta chain was sequenced for a study of regulatory T cells in long-lasting Graves disease (dated by TCRdb to the early 2020s). Describing the broader study: Persistent Graves' disease was defined as antithyroid drug treatment for over 5 years with persistently positive TSH receptor autoantibodies. Persistent Graves' disease patients were compared with newly diagnosed Graves' disease patients by peripheral blood TCR sequencing and RNA sequencing. The study was registered as a clinical trial and conducted in China. A total of about 35 samples underwent TCR sequencing: 13 from persistent and about 20 from newly diagnosed Graves' disease patients. Antithyroid drugs had been taken for approximately 9.5 years on average by persistent Graves' disease patients in the clinical cohort. General conclusions and limits of the study: Sequencing and analysis were restricted to the TCR beta chain. Peripheral blood alone was examined, since thyroid tissue, which constituted the primary lesion, could not be accessed. More public clonotypes were shared among persistent patients (about 2,800) than among newly diagnosed patients (roughly 960). Compared with newly diagnosed patients, patients with persistent Graves' disease had lower TCR Shannon entropy and fewer highly expanded clones, which suggests clonal expansion. The authors noted that the small sample size was a limitation that may lower accuracy. TRBV28, TRBJ1-2 and TRBJ2-5 were preferentially used in persistent disease, while TRBV20-1 and TRBJ2-1 were favored in newly diagnosed disease.

The method was multiplex PCR. Sequencing relied on an Illumina HiSeq 4000. iRepertoire HTBI primers and Arm-PCR amplification of CDR3 regions were used to construct TCR beta libraries. PCR products were gel purified before sequencing. The authors' analysis ran thus. A total of roughly 65 TRBV and some 13 TRBJ segments were identified across samples and were used for gene usage analysis of CDR3 amino acid clonotypes. COPE and FqMerger were used to merge the filtered high-quality paired reads into contigs. Contigs were aligned with BLAST to IMGT TRBV, TRBD and TRBJ reference genes, and CDR3 was defined per IMGT. Any clonotype with a frequency above 0.1% was classified as a highly expanded clone. Shannon entropy served as the measure of repertoire diversity, while the Gini coefficient captured V-J evenness. Clonotypes shared by more than one individual were considered public. Clones were called with MiXCR by TCRdb after fastp trimmed the public reads at Q25, and only in-frame beta chains were retained. Entries that share a CDR3 protein sequence are merged under the most common genes and DNA. TCRdb, not the authors, supplied the V and J calls. The sample records 300,000 to 500,000 distinct CDR3 sequences, roughly 20% of which are singletons. In total, the top ten clones hold less than 25% of the sample.

The time point label on this specimen signifies: persistent/refractory GD, antithyroid drugs over 5 years with positive TRAb. For both TCR sequencing and RNA sequencing, RNA was extracted from PBMCs in TRIzol. The diagnosis of Graves' disease followed American Thyroid Association guidelines. The patients came from an endocrinology department in Xi'an, China. Each patient gave 7 to 9.5 milliliters of peripheral blood, collected in an EDTA anticoagulant tube. Ficoll Paque Plus density gradient separation was used to isolate PBMCs, and no further T cell sorting was performed. An Agilent 2100 Bioanalyzer and agarose gel were used to check RNA quality, while a NanoDrop 2000 measured RNA concentration. From the cysteine up to the phenylalanine, the CDR3 has a length of 15 residues. Only CDR3 DNA remains: 45 bases, in frame from the first base. At the junction V is shortened by 1 base and J by 3 bases, with 12 bases in between.

About this clonotype: There is no known antigen for this receptor. No much larger clone exists at a distance of one base, and base qualities are not known.

The TCR originated in a female donor with Graves disease. The sample consisted of peripheral blood mononuclear cells (PBMCs), taken when the disease was refractory, from a patient treated with antithyroid drugs. The V and J segments used are TRBV12-3 or TRBV12-4 and TRBJ2-5, and TRBD2 may be the D gene, going by 6 matching bases. For the CDR3, the sequence is CASSLVPGLKETQYF. The DNA sequence is as follows: TGTGCCAGCAGTTTAGTCCCGGGACTCAAAGAGACCCAGTACTTC.